This T cell receptor (beta chain) was identified in a study of T-cell memory formation after mild COVID-19. Study overall: There were largely donor-specific TCR clusters.

This clonotype showed up just a few times. Antigen specificity is unknown. TCRdb re-called the 5' RACE reads with MiXCR, one entry per CDR3 protein. The table has under 400,000 distinct CDR3 sequences, approximately 29% seen once; the top ten hold roughly 13%. Overall study findings and caveats: Contracting clones localized mainly to CM and EM when CD4+ and mainly to EMRA when CD8+. A second wave expanding day 15 to 37 was CD4+-biased; contracting clones were balanced. There were some responding clones in pre-infection memory, which suggested that cross-reactive memory had joined.

With 0 bases removed from V and 8 bases from J, the gap between germline ends came to 15 bases. This CDR3 is 15 amino acids long. Germline V gene sequence: CDR1 SGDLS, CDR2 YYNGEE. The origin of this receptor is an adult woman who had mild COVID-19 (a few samples of this study predate the infection). Cell type and time point are not known. Specimen: PBMCs or a T cell subset sorted from them (not recorded which). The chain has TRBV9 and TRBJ2-1, with D possibly called TRBD1 or TRBD2 (5 bases each). The CDR3 sequence is CASSVGGTQGDEQFF. For the CDR3, the DNA is TGTGCCAGCAGCGTAGGGGGGACCCAGGGCGATGAGCAGTTCTTC. The variable domain in full, completed from reference TRBV9 and TRBJ2-1, reads DSGVTQTPKHLITATGQRVTLRCSPRSGDLSVYWYQQSLDQGLQFLIQYYNGEERAKGNILERFSAQQFPDLHSELNLSSLELGDSALYFCASSVGGTQGDEQFFGPGTRLTVL.